The 32 T cell receptor beta chains reported below all come from one sample, sequenced in a study of CD8 T cells in Susac syndrome. The RNA input was roughly 0.45 to 1 ug, and it was reverse transcribed with random hexamers. TCRdb fed the immunoSEQ multiplex PCR reads into MiXCR, producing one record per CDR3 protein. The table records more than 150,000 distinct CDR3 sequences, roughly 96% of them present only once. The source material was CD8+ T cells from PBMCs. These receptors were collected from a human donor with multiple sclerosis.

This chain joins TRBV7-9 and TRBJ2-3; the D gene could be TRBD1 or TRBD2 (6 bases each). Trimming pared 1 base from V and 4 bases from J, leaving 15 bases between. The germline V gene has CDR1 SEHNR and CDR2 FQNEAQ (reference sequence). This CDR3 contains 16 residues. As DNA, the CDR3 is TGTGCCAGCAGCTTAGTTGGGGGGTACAGGGCAGATACGCAGTATTTT. As protein: CASSLVGGYRADTQYF.

This clonotype was counted once. The chain recombines TRBV20-1 with TRBJ2-3, with D tentatively TRBD2 (5 bases). The germline V gene has CDR1 DFQATT and CDR2 SNEGSKA (reference sequence). V was shortened by 3 bases and J by 0 bases, with 16 bases between the two germline ends. The CDR3 contains 16 residues. The CDR3 region is CSASPDSSPSTDTQYF. The CDR3, as DNA: TGCAGTGCTAGCCCGGACTCAAGCCCTAGCACAGATACGCAGTATTTT.

The chain employs TRBV3-1 and TRBJ1-1, with D possibly matching TRBD1 (5 bases). V lost 0 bases to trimming and J lost 3 bases, with 11 bases between them. The CDR3 has 15 amino acids. Germline assignment: CDR1 LGHDT and CDR2 YNNKEL (reference sequence). The CDR3 DNA reads TGTGCCAGCAGCCAAGATTCCGACAGCTACACTGAAGCTTTCTTT. This sequence encodes CASSQDSDSYTEAFF.

The chain is built from TRBV7-2 and TRBJ2-5; 10 bases match TRBD2. Germline CDR1 is SGHTA and CDR2 is FQGNSA. CDR3 size: 15 residues. The J segment lost 5 bases and the V segment lost 5 bases, leaving 8 bases of the junction unmatched. The CDR3 sequence is CASSPSGGVQETQYF. The CDR3, as DNA: TGTGCCAGCAGCCCCAGCGGGGGGGTTCAGGAGACCCAGTACTTC.

V gene TRBV7-2 combines with J gene TRBJ1-1, with 9 bases aligning to TRBD1. The CDR3 runs to 14 residues. Germline trimming cut 1 base from V and 6 bases from J; bases unmatched to any gene: 3. CDR1 is SGHTA, CDR2 FQGNSA, per germline. CDR3 nucleotides: TGTGCCAGCAGCTTAGAGACAGGGGGTGCTGAAGCTTTCTTT. Translation: CASSLETGGAEAFF.

This chain links TRBV29-1 with TRBJ1-1, with TRBD1 as a possible D gene (5 bases). The V gene's germline CDR1 is SQVTM and CDR2 ANQGSEA. The CDR3 is 13 amino acids. Trimming left V 7 bases short and J 0 bases short, with 12 bases between. DNA for the CDR3: TGCAGCGAGGGGCGGGGGATGAACACTGAAGCTTTCTTT. This translates into CSEGRGMNTEAFF.

This chain uses TRBV20-1 with TRBJ2-7; possibly TRBD1 for D (6 bases). Germline V lookup: CDR1 DFQATT, CDR2 SNEGSKA (reference sequence). V gave up 3 bases and J gave up 2 bases, with 14 bases separating them. This CDR3 contains 14 residues. CDR3 loop: CSASDRTLTYEQYF. CDR3 nucleotide sequence: TGCAGTGCTAGTGACAGGACGCTGACCTACGAGCAGTACTTC.

The rearrangement links TRBV12-3 or TRBV12-4 to TRBJ2-5; D is perhaps TRBD2 (5 bases). The V end was cut by 6 bases, the J end by 7 bases, with 12 bases between. The CDR3 is 12 amino acids. The CDR3 loop reads CASRVYRGTQYF. CDR3 bases: TGTGCCAGCAGAGTATACCGGGGGACCCAGTACTTC.

This clonotype came up a few times. The CDR3 spells CASSSAQETQYF. CDR3 DNA sequence: TGTGCCAGCAGTTCAGCTCAAGAGACCCAGTACTTC. J is TRBJ2-5 and V is TRBV28; no clear D. Trimming cost V 4 bases and J 2 bases, with 5 bases left between them. The CDR3 has 12 residues. CDR1 and CDR2 (germline): MDHEN, SYDVKM.

This chain uses TRBV14 with TRBJ2-4; D is ambiguous. This CDR3 has 12 residues. V was trimmed by 1 base and J by 6 bases, leaving 4 bases between them. The germline V gene encodes CDR1 SGHDN and CDR2 FVKESK. CDR3 in DNA: TGTGCCAGCAGCCAAGCACCAAACATTCAGTACTTC. It codes for CASSQAPNIQYF.

The gene calls are TRBV7-6 and TRBJ1-2; D is possibly TRBD1 (5 bases). This CDR3 has 14 residues. Trimming cost V 3 bases and J 6 bases, with 14 bases left between them. CDR1 and CDR2 (germline): SGHVS, FNYEAQ. The chain's CDR3 is CASSLSGTGHGYTF. The CDR3 region has the DNA TGTGCCAGCAGCTTGTCCGGGACGGGCCATGGCTACACCTTC.

This chain uses TRBV5-1 with TRBJ2-1; D ambiguous. Germline V lookup: CDR1 SGHRS, CDR2 YFSETQ. CDR3 length: 16 amino acids. Trimming removed 0 bases at V and 1 base at J, with 11 bases between. The CDR3 loop reads CASSLEVQPSYNEQFF. The CDR3 DNA is TGCGCCAGCAGCTTGGAAGTACAGCCATCCTACAATGAGCAGTTCTTC.

This chain links TRBV20-1 with TRBJ1-1, with 7 bases matching TRBD1. Germline V gene sequence: CDR1 DFQATT, CDR2 SNEGSKA (reference sequence). V was pared by 1 base and J by 7 bases, with 9 bases of the junction left unmatched. This CDR3 is 14 amino acids long. Here the CDR3 reads CSARATGEWSEAFF. CDR3 sequence (DNA): TGCAGTGCTAGAGCTACAGGGGAGTGGAGTGAAGCTTTCTTT.

The rearrangement joins TRBV5-6 to TRBJ2-2; maybe TRBD2 (5 bases). The CDR3 is 15 amino acids. Trimming removed 0 bases at V and 4 bases at J, with 10 bases between. Germline-derived CDR1 and CDR2 are SGHDT and YYEEEE. CDR3 residues: CASSLGRHLTGELFF. In nucleotides, the CDR3 is TGTGCCAGCAGCTTGGGGAGGCACCTCACCGGGGAGCTGTTTTTT.

This chain links TRBV9 with TRBJ2-1; a weak D match, TRBD1 (6 bases). From germline, CDR1 is SGDLS and CDR2 YYNGEE. V lost 2 bases to trimming and J lost 1 base, with 10 bases between them. The CDR3 consists of 15 residues. CDR3 sequence reads: CASSVDRSSYNEQFF. CDR3 bases: TGTGCCAGCAGCGTCGACAGGTCTTCCTACAATGAGCAGTTCTTC. The whole variable domain, remainder taken from reference TRBV9 and TRBJ2-1, is DSGVTQTPKHLITATGQRVTLRCSPRSGDLSVYWYQQSLDQGLQFLIQYYNGEERAKGNILERFSAQQFPDLHSELNLSSLELGDSALYFCASSVDRSSYNEQFFGPGTRLTVL.

The chain carries TRBV19 and TRBJ2-1; D uncertain. The germline CDR1 and CDR2 sequences are LNHDA and SQIVND (reference sequence). Deletions cut 7 bases from V and 0 bases from J, with 25 bases between. This CDR3 comprises 19 residues. The CDR3: CASTTHSADTQLSYNEQFF. DNA of the CDR3: TGTGCCAGTACCACGCACTCGGCTGACACTCAGCTCTCCTACAATGAGCAGTTCTTC.

This rearrangement joins TRBV29-1 to TRBJ2-3; TRBD2 is a possible D gene (7 bases). With 4 bases removed from V and 4 bases from J, the gap between germline ends came to 18 bases. Germline lookup yields CDR1 SQVTM and CDR2 ANQGSEA. The CDR3 contains 15 residues. The CDR3 DNA sequence: TGCAGCGTTGTGGGGGGGGCCCCATCAGCAGATACGCAGTATTTT. Amino acid sequence: CSVVGGAPSADTQYF.

V gene TRBV20-1 combines with J gene TRBJ1-1; D is perhaps TRBD1 (6 bases). The CDR3 is 15 amino acids. Germline CDR1 and CDR2: DFQATT and SNEGSKA (reference sequence). V gave up 3 bases and J gave up 0 bases, with 14 bases separating them. CDR3 coding DNA: TGCAGTGCTAGCGATGTGGACAGAATGAACACTGAAGCTTTCTTT. Translated: CSASDVDRMNTEAFF.

The CDR3 protein is CASSDEWGTEAFF. The CDR3 DNA follows: TGTGCCAGCAGTGACGAATGGGGCACTGAAGCTTTCTTT. V usage is TRBV6-4 and J usage is TRBJ1-1, with D uncertain. CDR3 length: 13 residues. Trimming pared 2 bases from V and 4 bases from J, leaving 8 bases between. The V gene's germline CDR1 is MRHNA and CDR2 SNTAGT.

The chain recombines TRBV9 with TRBJ1-2; perhaps TRBD1 as D (6 bases). V was cut by 3 bases and J by 6 bases, with 9 bases left in between. From germline, CDR1 is SGDLS and CDR2 YYNGEE. The CDR3 runs to 12 residues. The CDR3: CASSGQEDGYTF. In DNA form, the CDR3 reads TGTGCCAGCAGCGGACAGGAGGATGGCTACACCTTC.

The V and J genes are TRBV2 and TRBJ2-7; 7 nucleotides line up with TRBD1. The CDR3 is made up of 12 amino acids. V was clipped by 7 bases and J by 5 bases; unmatched bases: 5. From germline, CDR1 is SNHLY and CDR2 FYNNEI. The CDR3 reads CASTKQGHEQYF. CDR3 nucleotides: TGTGCCAGCACGAAACAGGGGCACGAGCAGTACTTC. The complete variable domain, with remaining parts taken from reference TRBV2 and TRBJ2-7, reads EPEVTQTPSHQVTQMGQEVILRCVPISNHLYFYWYRQILGQKVEFLVSFYNNEISEKSEIFDDQFSVERPDGSNFTLKIRSTKLEDSAMYFCASTKQGHEQYFGPGTRLTVT.

The chain links TRBV5-4 to TRBJ2-1, with 7 nucleotides matching TRBD2. The CDR3 contains 15 residues. Germline CDR1 SGHNT, CDR2 YYREEE (reference sequence). V lost 2 bases and J lost 4; bases outside the gene matches: 6. The chain's CDR3 is CASSFMSGTYNEQFF. CDR3 bases: TGTGCCAGCAGCTTTATGAGCGGGACGTACAATGAGCAGTTCTTC.

The chain has TRBV7-9 and TRBJ2-1, with a tentative D call TRBD2 (5 bases). The V gene's germline CDR1 is SEHNR and CDR2 FQNEAQ (reference sequence). This CDR3 is 14 amino acids long. The germline V and J ends were trimmed by 3 bases and 9 bases, with 15 bases remaining between them. The CDR3 here is CASSLDWAEVEQFF. The CDR3, as DNA: TGTGCCAGCAGCTTGGACTGGGCGGAGGTTGAGCAGTTCTTC.

The CDR3 reads CASSLRGVDYSPLHF. CDR3 sequence (DNA): TGTGCCAGCAGTTTACGAGGGGTCGACTATTCACCCCTCCACTTT. The rearrangement links TRBV27 to TRBJ1-6; a weak D match, TRBD1 (5 bases). CDR3 size: 15 residues. Germline lookup yields CDR1 MNHEY and CDR2 SMNVEV (reference sequence). V lost 2 bases to trimming and J lost 8 bases, with 13 bases between them.

This clonotype showed up just once. The chain carries TRBV7-2 and TRBJ1-2; D gene uncertain. This CDR3 is built from 17 residues. CDR1 and CDR2 from the germline V gene are SGHTA and FQGNSA. V lost 1 base and J lost 5, with 20 bases in between. DNA for the CDR3: TGTGCCAGCAGCTTAGGAATAACTGACTACAACTTTTATGGCTACACCTTC. This sequence encodes CASSLGITDYNFYGYTF.

The gene calls are TRBV7-9 and TRBJ1-6; D unresolved. The V gene lost 6 bases and the J gene lost 7 bases, with 4 bases spanning the gap. The CDR3 is made up of 11 amino acids. The germline V gene has CDR1 SEHNR and CDR2 FQNEAQ (reference sequence). CDR3 sequence reads: CASSFNSPLHF. In DNA form, the CDR3 reads TGTGCCAGCAGTTTCAATTCACCCCTCCACTTT.

The V call is TRBV27, the J call TRBJ2-3; TRBD2 aligns across 9 bases. The CDR3 loop spans 15 amino acids. The V gene end was trimmed by 2 bases and the J gene end by 4 bases; junction bases not matched to a gene: 4. Germline lookup yields CDR1 MNHEY and CDR2 SMNVEV (reference sequence). The CDR3 sequence: CASSLLRGGPDTQYF. The CDR3 bases are TGTGCCAGCAGTTTACTGCGGGGGGGCCCAGATACGCAGTATTTT.

The chain couples TRBV27 to TRBJ2-3; the match to TRBD2 covers 11 bases. CDR1 is MNHEY, CDR2 SMNVEV, per germline (reference sequence). This CDR3 contains 17 residues. The junction had 11 bases not matched to a gene; V was cut back by 4 bases and J by 5 bases. The CDR3 here is CASSSQLAGVLGDTQYF. As DNA, the CDR3 is TGTGCCAGCAGTTCCCAACTAGCGGGGGTACTGGGAGATACGCAGTATTTT.

J is TRBJ2-7 and V is TRBV18; 11 bases match TRBD1. The germline V gene has CDR1 KGHSH and CDR2 LQKENI. Trimming cost V 2 bases and J 4 bases; bases outside gene matches: 13. The length of the CDR3 is 18 residues. The CDR3 nucleotides read TGTGCCAGCTCACCAAGCTTAATGTGGGACAGGGGGTTGTACGAGCAGTACTTC. As protein: CASSPSLMWDRGLYEQYF.

The chain has TRBV3-1 and TRBJ2-5; 7 positions agree with TRBD1. Unmatched junction bases numbered 5, after V lost 8 bases and J lost 5 bases. Germline V gene sequence: CDR1 LGHDT, CDR2 YNNKEL (reference sequence). CDR3 length: 12 amino acids. CDR3 in DNA: TGTGCCAGCGAGGGGGCCTTTGAGACCCAGTACTTC. Translation gives CASEGAFETQYF.

The chain combines TRBV7-8 with TRBJ2-7; D gene unclear. CDR1 is SGHVS, CDR2 FQNEAQ, per germline. V lost 7 bases, J lost 0 bases, and 13 bases lay in between. CDR3 size: 14 residues. CDR3 nucleotide sequence: TGTGCCAGCAACCCGGTTGACAACTCCTACGAGCAGTACTTC. Translating it yields CASNPVDNSYEQYF.

The genes are TRBV7-9 and TRBJ2-1; D is unclear. V was clipped by 2 bases and J by 5 bases, with 16 bases between them. Germline CDR1 reads SEHNR; CDR2 reads FQNEAQ (reference sequence). The CDR3 consists of 16 residues. CDR3 DNA sequence: TGTGCCAGCAGCTTACCCTCGGAGACGCCGAACAATGAGCAGTTCTTC. This translates into CASSLPSETPNNEQFF.